The rows below give T cell receptor beta chains drawn from one sample of a study of cytomegalovirus exposure and HLA in healthy donors. Profiling relied on immunoSEQ multiplex PCR, and the TCRdb table lists in-frame clones only, not all of them. Of roughly 190,000 clones listed, about four fifths are singletons. The material sequenced was PBMCs. The receptors originated from a girl aged 5-17 years in good health and CMV-seropositive. CDR3s include the opening cysteine and the closing phenylalanine or tryptophan. The order of the fields is clone size, D gene, J gene, V gene, CDR3 protein, CDR3 DNA. D genes are given only for firm matches. Not every row has a clone size; where given, it reads once, few, many or a size class.

size: -; D: -; J: TRBJ1-2; V: TRBV19; CDR3: CASSIEVVNYGYTF; DNA: TGTGCCAGTAGTATCGAGGTAGTGAACTATGGCTACACCTTC
size: -; D: TRBD2; J: TRBJ2-3; V: TRBV19; CDR3: CASASGGVDTQYF; DNA: TGTGCCAGTGCTAGCGGGGGGGTTGATACGCAGTATTTT
size: -; D: TRBD1; J: TRBJ2-6; V: TRBV4-3; CDR3: CASSQDITGTGQLSLTF; DNA: TGCGCCAGCAGCCAAGATATAACCGGGACAGGGCAGTTGAGCCTGACTTTC
size: -; D: TRBD1; J: TRBJ1-1; V: TRBV10-3; CDR3: CAMGGTGTEAFF; DNA: TGTGCCATGGGGGGGACAGGGACTGAAGCTTTCTTT
size: -; D: -; J: TRBJ1-2; V: TRBV30; CDR3: CAWSSTGGAGYTF; DNA: TGTGCCTGGAGCTCCACGGGGGGCGCTGGCTACACCTTC
size: few; D: TRBD2; J: TRBJ2-7; V: TRBV7-2; CDR3: CASSFSGALGEQYF; DNA: TGTGCCAGCAGCTTTAGCGGGGCCCTCGGAGAGCAGTACTTC
size: few; D: TRBD1; J: TRBJ2-7; V: TRBV5-1; CDR3: CASGPGQGTYEQYF; DNA: TGCGCCAGCGGCCCCGGACAGGGGACTTACGAGCAGTACTTC
size: -; D: TRBD2; J: TRBJ2-7; V: TRBV7-2; CDR3: CASSLAGLATSYLF; DNA: TGTGCCAGCAGCTTAGCGGGACTAGCGACCTCTTATCTCTTC
size: -; D: -; J: TRBJ2-4; V: TRBV2; CDR3: CASSDPDRMVSAKNIQYF; DNA: TGTGCCAGCAGTGACCCTGACAGAATGGTTTCGGCCAAAAACATTCAGTACTTC
size: -; D: TRBD1; J: TRBJ2-3; V: TRBV11-2; CDR3: CASSPKTGVTDTQYF; DNA: TGTGCCAGCAGCCCCAAGACAGGGGTCACAGATACGCAGTATTTT
size: -; D: -; J: TRBJ1-2; V: TRBV7-2; CDR3: CASSPVGELYGYTF; DNA: TGTGCCAGCAGCCCCGTCGGGGAACTATATGGCTACACCTTC
size: -; D: -; J: TRBJ1-2; V: TRBV29-1; CDR3: CSVGLGEGNGYTF; DNA: TGCAGCGTTGGGTTAGGGGAGGGGAATGGCTACACCTTC
size: -; D: TRBD2; J: TRBJ2-5; V: TRBV4-2; CDR3: CASSQVPGSGGETQYF; DNA: TGTGCCAGCAGCCAAGTCCCGGGTAGCGGGGGGGAGACCCAGTACTTC
size: -; D: -; J: TRBJ2-7; V: TRBV2; CDR3: CASSAASYEQYF; DNA: TGTGCCAGCAGTGCCGCTAGTTACGAGCAGTACTTC
size: once; D: -; J: TRBJ2-7; V: TRBV2; CDR3: CAAQRSGDYEQYF; DNA: TGTGCCGCCCAAAGGTCGGGGGACTACGAGCAGTACTTC
size: once; D: -; J: TRBJ1-4; V: TRBV7-2; CDR3: CASSPPGVGDEKLFF; DNA: TGTGCCAGCAGCCCTCCGGGGGTAGGAGATGAAAAACTGTTTTTT
size: -; D: -; J: TRBJ1-3; V: TRBV30; CDR3: CAWRWAISSGNTIYF; DNA: TGTGCCTGGAGGTGGGCTATTTCCTCTGGAAACACCATATATTTT
size: once; D: TRBD1; J: TRBJ1-6; V: TRBV4-1; CDR3: CASSRTGYNSPLHF; DNA: TGCGCCAGCAGCCGGACAGGGTATAATTCACCCCTCCACTTT
size: -; D: TRBD1; J: TRBJ1-2; V: TRBV5-4; CDR3: CASSFLGTDYGYTF; DNA: TGTGCCAGCAGCTTTCTTGGGACAGACTATGGCTACACCTTC
size: few; D: -; J: TRBJ2-7; V: TRBV19; CDR3: CASSKAGYSYEQYF; DNA: TGTGCCAGTAGTAAGGCAGGTTACTCCTACGAGCAGTACTTC
size: -; D: -; J: TRBJ1-2; V: TRBV7-2; CDR3: CASSSLDMGYGYTF; DNA: TGTGCCAGCAGCTCCCTGGACATGGGGTATGGCTACACCTTC
size: -; D: -; J: TRBJ2-7; V: TRBV5-6; CDR3: CASSPAGNYEQYF; DNA: TGTGCCAGCAGCCCTGCTGGCAATTACGAGCAGTACTTC
size: -; D: TRBD1; J: TRBJ1-6; V: TRBV7-9; CDR3: CASSSGQANSPLHF; DNA: TGTGCCAGCAGCTCCGGACAGGCAAATTCACCCCTCCACTTT
size: -; D: TRBD2; J: TRBJ2-3; V: TRBV19; CDR3: CASTSSGAHTDTQYF; DNA: TGTGCCAGTACCAGTAGCGGGGCCCACACAGATACGCAGTATTTT
size: -; D: -; J: TRBJ1-5; V: TRBV29-1; CDR3: CSVETGNSNQPQHF; DNA: TGCAGCGTCGAAACAGGGAATAGCAATCAGCCCCAGCATTTT
size: once; D: -; J: TRBJ2-7; V: TRBV10-3; CDR3: CAISEPPLGGASYEQYF; DNA: TGTGCCATCAGTGAGCCCCCCCTGGGGGGTGCGTCCTACGAGCAGTACTTC
size: -; D: -; J: TRBJ2-1; V: TRBV6-5; CDR3: CASSSGGLARKFF; DNA: TGTGCCAGCAGCAGCGGTGGGCTAGCGAGGAAGTTCTTC
size: -; D: TRBD1; J: TRBJ1-5; V: TRBV11-1; CDR3: CASSLGPDRGLSNQPQHF; DNA: TGTGCCAGCAGCTTAGGCCCGGACAGGGGGTTGAGCAATCAGCCCCAGCATTTT
size: -; D: -; J: TRBJ1-2; V: TRBV5-6; CDR3: CASSFIDGYTF; DNA: TGTGCCAGCAGCTTTATCGATGGCTACACCTTC
size: -; D: TRBD1; J: TRBJ2-7; V: TRBV6-6; CDR3: CASSAGTGISYEQYF; DNA: TGTGCCAGCAGTGCCGGGACAGGGATCTCCTACGAGCAGTACTTC
size: -; D: TRBD1; J: TRBJ1-5; V: TRBV6-6; CDR3: CASSLRQGSQPQHF; DNA: TGTGCCAGCAGTCTCCGACAGGGAAGTCAGCCCCAGCATTTT
size: -; D: -; J: TRBJ2-1; V: TRBV11-3; CDR3: CASSSFDSNNEQFF; DNA: TGTGCCAGCAGCTCCTTCGACAGTAACAATGAGCAGTTCTTC
size: -; D: -; J: TRBJ2-5; V: TRBV7-2; CDR3: CASSLEPGVETQYF; DNA: TGTGCCAGCAGCTTAGAACCAGGGGTGGAGACCCAGTACTTC
size: few; D: -; J: TRBJ1-3; V: TRBV25-1; CDR3: CASSESGHSGNTIYF; DNA: TGTGCCAGCAGTGAATCAGGACATTCTGGAAACACCATATATTTT
size: -; D: -; J: TRBJ1-4; V: TRBV7-2; CDR3: CASSLARGFNEKLFF; DNA: TGTGCCAGCAGCTTAGCCCGGGGGTTTAATGAAAAACTGTTTTTT
size: once; D: -; J: TRBJ1-3; V: TRBV29-1; CDR3: CSVAPGGAGGNTIYF; DNA: TGCAGCGTAGCCCCGGGGGGCGCGGGTGGAAACACCATATATTTT
size: -; D: TRBD2; J: TRBJ2-3; V: TRBV5-4; CDR3: CASSRRFGGASDTQYF; DNA: TGTGCCAGCAGCCGGCGGTTCGGGGGGGCATCAGATACGCAGTATTTT
size: once; D: -; J: TRBJ1-6; V: TRBV12-5; CDR3: CASGLSQISSSYNSPLHF; DNA: TGTGCTAGTGGTTTGAGTCAGATTTCAAGCTCCTATAATTCACCCCTCCACTTT
size: -; D: TRBD2; J: TRBJ2-5; V: TRBV7-2; CDR3: CASSLGAGGQETQYF; DNA: TGTGCCAGCAGCTTAGGAGCGGGGGGGCAAGAGACCCAGTACTTC
size: -; D: -; J: TRBJ1-4; V: TRBV10-3; CDR3: CAISGRTDEKLFF; DNA: TGTGCCATCAGTGGCCGGACTGATGAAAAACTGTTTTTT
size: few; D: -; J: TRBJ1-3; V: TRBV7-2; CDR3: CASRQTGTPGNTIYF; DNA: TGTGCCAGCAGGCAGACTGGGACTCCTGGAAACACCATATATTTT
size: -; D: TRBD2; J: TRBJ2-7; V: TRBV29-1; CDR3: CSVEDHSGEGNEQYF; DNA: TGCAGCGTTGAAGATCACTCCGGGGAGGGGAACGAGCAGTACTTC
size: -; D: -; J: TRBJ2-2; V: TRBV11-3; CDR3: CASSSPQAGGELFF; DNA: TGTGCCAGCAGCTCCCCCCAGGCGGGCGGGGAGCTGTTTTTT
size: -; D: -; J: TRBJ1-2; V: TRBV7-9; CDR3: CASSLVGGIDGYTF; DNA: TGTGCCAGCAGCTTAGTCGGGGGAATAGATGGCTACACCTTC
size: few; D: -; J: TRBJ1-1; V: TRBV29-1; CDR3: CSAQDSEAFF; DNA: TGCAGCGCCCAGGACAGCGAAGCTTTCTTT
size: -; D: -; J: TRBJ1-3; V: TRBV9; CDR3: CASSVAGAGNTIYF; DNA: TGTGCCAGCAGCGTAGCAGGGGCTGGAAACACCATATATTTT
size: -; D: -; J: TRBJ1-6; V: TRBV6-5; CDR3: CASRQVLNSPLHF; DNA: TGTGCCAGCCGACAGGTCCTTAATTCACCCCTCCACTTT
size: -; D: TRBD2; J: TRBJ2-3; V: TRBV12-5; CDR3: CASGFAGVGTDTQYF; DNA: TGTGCTAGTGGTTTTGCGGGGGTCGGCACAGATACGCAGTATTTT
size: once; D: -; J: TRBJ2-3; V: TRBV19; CDR3: CASSIPGADTQYF; DNA: TGTGCCAGTAGTATCCCAGGGGCAGATACGCAGTATTTT
size: -; D: TRBD1; J: TRBJ2-1; V: TRBV2; CDR3: CASSSTGVVDEQFF; DNA: TGTGCCAGCAGTTCAACAGGGGTAGTTGATGAGCAGTTCTTC